One and the same sample provided the 13 T cell receptor beta chains below, sequenced in a study of blood T cells in healthy people across ages. Primers used in a second PCR of roughly 7 to 12 cycles were a sample-barcoded 5' primer and a J-beta primer mix. TCRdb re-derived calls from the 5' RACE reads in MiXCR, one entry per CDR3 protein. The sample carries 580,000 or so distinct CDR3 sequences, 40% to 55% recorded once. Input material: blood. These receptors all come from an elderly man in good health.

Only a few counts were recorded for this clonotype. The chain combines TRBV20-1 with TRBJ2-1, with no clear D. Germline V gene lookup returns CDR1 DFQATT and CDR2 SNEGSKA (reference sequence). CDR3 length: 14 residues. V was cut by 0 bases and J by 6 bases, with 12 bases left in between. The CDR3 loop is CSARDGYDSNEQFF. The CDR3, as DNA: TGCAGTGCTAGAGATGGATACGATAGCAATGAGCAGTTCTTC.

V usage is TRBV9 and J usage is TRBJ2-1, with 10 bases that match TRBD2. Trimming at V came to 0 bases and at J to 6 bases, leaving 6 bases not matched to a gene. From germline, CDR1 is SGDLS and CDR2 YYNGEE. There are 16 residues in the CDR3. The CDR3 loop is CASSVGISGGTNEQFF. CDR3 nucleotide sequence: TGTGCCAGCAGCGTAGGAATTAGCGGGGGGACCAATGAGCAGTTCTTC.

V is TRBV20-1 and J is TRBJ1-1; no reliable D call. This CDR3 is built from 11 residues. Per germline, CDR1 DFQATT and CDR2 SNEGSKA (reference sequence). V lost 7 bases to trimming and J lost 6 bases, with 12 bases between them. In nucleotides, the CDR3 is TGCAGTGTTAGCAATAGGGCTGAAGCTTTCTTT. Translated, it gives CSVSNRAEAFF.

The chain carries TRBV29-1 and TRBJ2-5, with a weak D call TRBD1 (5 bases). The V gene lost 5 bases and the J gene lost 1 base, with 11 bases spanning the gap. The CDR3 loop spans 13 amino acids. CDR1 and CDR2 (germline): SQVTM, ANQGSEA. DNA for the CDR3: TGCAGCGTTTCCCGACAGACCCAAGAGACCCAGTACTTC. This translates into CSVSRQTQETQYF.

V gene TRBV6-2 or TRBV6-3 combines with J gene TRBJ1-1; unclear D gene. This CDR3 contains 14 residues. Germline loops: CDR1 MNHEY, CDR2 SVGEGT. V was clipped by 6 bases and J by 0 bases, with 11 bases between them. The CDR3: CASRKSDLNTEAFF. The CDR3 coding sequence is TGTGCCAGCAGAAAGAGCGATCTGAACACTGAAGCTTTCTTT.

The gene calls are TRBV3-1 and TRBJ2-1; no clear D gene. The CDR3 is made up of 17 amino acids. V lost 3 bases and J 0 bases, leaving 15 bases between the germline ends. The V gene's germline CDR1 is LGHDT and CDR2 YNNKEL (reference sequence). The CDR3: CASSQYLTKSSYNEQFF. DNA for the CDR3: TGTGCCAGCAGCCAGTATCTCACGAAGAGCTCCTACAATGAGCAGTTCTTC.

J is TRBJ1-1 and V is TRBV10-3; a possible D gene is TRBD1 (5 bases). The length of the CDR3 is 15 residues. Between the trimmed V and J ends, which lost 0 bases and 7 bases, there was a span of 15 bases. Germline CDR1 and CDR2: ENHRY and SYGVKD. The CDR3 sequence is CAISESGVGGSEAFF. In nucleotides, the CDR3 is TGTGCCATCAGTGAGTCCGGAGTGGGGGGTAGTGAAGCTTTCTTT.

This clonotype was counted a few times. The V gene is TRBV6-5, the J gene TRBJ2-7, with D tentatively TRBD2 (5 bases). Trimming left V 6 bases short and J 2 bases short, with 11 bases between. The CDR3 has 13 residues. Germline loops: CDR1 MNHEY, CDR2 SVGAGI. This chain's CDR3 is CASSAPGTYEQYF. DNA for the CDR3: TGTGCCAGCAGCGCACCGGGAACCTACGAGCAGTACTTC.

Points on this clonotype: A read error may explain this, as a much larger clone is one base away. This chain links TRBV6-2 or TRBV6-3 with TRBJ1-2; D call uncertain. The V gene lost 5 bases and the J gene lost 6 bases, with 13 bases spanning the gap. This CDR3 has 13 amino acids. Per the germline V gene, CDR1 is MNHEY and CDR2 is SVGEGT. DNA for the CDR3: TGTGCCAGCAGTCCGACATACCTCGATGGCTACACCTTC. It translates to CASSPTYLDGYTF.

This clonotype has just a few counts. CDR3 sequence reads: CSASLRVMNTEAFF. The CDR3 DNA is TGCAGTGCTAGCTTGCGGGTGATGAACACTGAAGCTTTCTTT. This chain connects TRBV20-1 to TRBJ1-1; D is unclear. Trimming stripped 3 bases from V and 0 bases from J, with 11 bases between. This CDR3 spans 14 amino acids. Germline values: CDR1 DFQATT, CDR2 SNEGSKA (reference sequence).

V and J are TRBV28 and TRBJ2-7; D unclear. Trimming took 5 bases from V and 2 from J, leaving 10 bases between them. This CDR3 spans 13 amino acids. Germline V gene sequence: CDR1 MDHEN, CDR2 SYDVKM. This chain's CDR3 is CASSVSGAYEQYF. CDR3 sequence (DNA): TGTGCCAGCAGTGTATCGGGTGCCTACGAGCAGTACTTC. Looking up the rest from reference TRBV28 and TRBJ2-7 gives the full variable domain: DVKVTQSSRYLVKRTGEKVFLECVQDMDHENMFWYRQDPGLGLRLIYFSYDVKMKEKGDIPEGYSVSREKKERFSLILESASTNQTSMYLCASSVSGAYEQYFGPGTRLTVT.

The genes are TRBV20-1 and TRBJ1-1, with D perhaps matching TRBD1 (6 bases). Germline CDR1 DFQATT, CDR2 SNEGSKA (reference sequence). The V end lost 6 bases, the J end lost 1 base, and 12 bases lay between the germline ends. The CDR3 extends over 13 amino acids. The CDR3 DNA follows: TGCAGTGCCCCGGGGGCTCAGAACACTGAAGCTTTCTTT. Amino acids: CSAPGAQNTEAFF.

This clonotype was seen once. The chain recombines TRBV19 with TRBJ1-1, with 10 bases aligning to TRBD1. V lost 6 bases to trimming and J lost 4 bases; unmatched junction nucleotides: 5. CDR1 and CDR2 from the germline V gene are LNHDA and SQIVND (reference sequence). The CDR3 has 14 amino acids. The chain's CDR3 is CASSATGGITEAFF. CDR3 DNA sequence: TGTGCCAGTAGCGCGACAGGGGGCATCACTGAAGCTTTCTTT.